Following are 20 T cell receptor beta chains from one sample sequenced in a study of graft-versus-host responses after intestinal transplantation (dated by TCRdb to the early 2020s). The antigens these receptors bind are not known. Library preparation employed the immunoSEQ multiplex PCR assay. Held by TCRdb, this immuneACCESS table contains in-frame sequences only and omits some clones. Under half of the omission traces to an unresolved V gene where checked; the cause of the rest is unknown. The sample table records 80,000 to 100,000 clones; around 86% of these occur just once. 15% to 20% of the sample is taken by the ten largest. According to the study, the label for this sample's time point signals: cells obtained before transplantation from donor or recipient. Here the sequenced sample was unstimulated CD8+ T cells sorted from spleen or lymph node cells, taken before intestinal transplant. The receptor source for this set is a human donor who received an intestinal transplant.

The genes are TRBV27 and TRBJ2-1; 8 nucleotides line up with TRBD2. The CDR3 spans 14 residues. V was pared by 8 bases and J by 7 bases, with 10 bases of the junction left unmatched. Germline V gene lookup returns CDR1 MNHEY and CDR2 SMNVEV (reference sequence). The DNA for the CDR3 is TGTGCCAGCTGGTGGGCGGGAGGTTGGAATGAGCAGTTCTTC. Protein: CASWWAGGWNEQFF.

This sequence joins TRBV7-7 and TRBJ2-5; the D call may be TRBD1 or TRBD2 (6 bases each). V was cut by 1 base and J by 5 bases, with 14 bases left in between. Germline-derived CDR1 and CDR2 are SSHAT and FNYEAQ (reference sequence). This CDR3 is 15 amino acids long. The CDR3 nucleotides read TGTGCCAGCAGCTTAGTCCCGGGGGCCTGGGAGACCCAGTACTTC. The encoded protein is CASSLVPGAWETQYF. Full variable domain (missing parts from reference TRBV7-7 and TRBJ2-5): GAGVSQSPRYKVTKRGQDVTLRCDPISSHATLYWYQQALGQGPEFLTYFNYEAQPDKSGLPSDRFSAERPEGSISTLTIQRTEQRDSAMYRCASSLVPGAWETQYFGPGTRLLVL.

The table lists this clone with a few counts. The same CDR3 arises from other DNA sequences in this sample as well. The chain carries TRBV6-6 and TRBJ2-7; a possible D gene is TRBD2 (5 bases). This CDR3 is 12 amino acids long. The V gene's germline CDR1 is MNHNY and CDR2 SVGAGI (reference sequence). V gave up 0 bases and J gave up 7 bases, with 7 bases separating them. CDR3 DNA: TGTGCCAGCAGTTACTCACGGGGTGAGCAGTACTTC. It encodes CASSYSRGEQYF.

This clone appeared a few times. The chain combines TRBV15 with TRBJ2-1; D possibly corresponds to TRBD1 (6 bases). The CDR3 sequence is 14 residues long. V was trimmed by 4 bases and J by 4 bases, leaving 11 bases between them. Germline V gives CDR1 LNHNV, CDR2 YYDKDF (reference sequence). The CDR3 DNA reads TGTGCCACCAGCATTTCAGGACAGTACAATGAGCAGTTCTTC. Translation gives CATSISGQYNEQFF.

V usage is TRBV6-5 and J usage is TRBJ1-5; D is possibly TRBD1 (5 bases). The CDR3 contains 14 residues. V lost 8 bases to trimming and J lost 7 bases, with 18 bases between them. From germline, CDR1 is MNHEY and CDR2 SVGAGI. The CDR3 nucleotides are TGTGCCAGCCTAGCCGGGCTGGGACTACAGCCCCAGCATTTT. Protein sequence: CASLAGLGLQPQHF.

The sample holds one count of this clone. The CDR3 sequence is CASSLIEAGTDTQYF. Here the CDR3 DNA reads TGTGCCAGCAGCTTAATCGAAGCCGGCACAGATACGCAGTATTTT. V usage is TRBV7-9 and J usage is TRBJ2-3; D remains unclear. Germline CDR1 SEHNR, CDR2 FQNEAQ (reference sequence). The CDR3 is made up of 15 amino acids. V was pared by 2 bases and J by 1 base, with 10 bases between.

This clone was seen once. J is TRBJ1-1 and V is TRBV7-3; a possible D gene is TRBD1 (5 bases). This CDR3 is built from 14 residues. The V end was cut by 1 base, the J end by 5 bases, with 11 bases between. CDR1 and CDR2 from the germline V gene are SGHTA and FQGTGA. Here the CDR3 reads CASSLIGGGTEAFF. The CDR3 DNA is TGTGCCAGCAGCTTAATTGGGGGTGGTACTGAAGCTTTCTTT.

The chain employs TRBV15 and TRBJ1-5; D is uncertain. The V end lost 2 bases, the J end lost 4 bases, and 12 bases lay between the germline ends. The CDR3 is made up of 15 amino acids. Germline V CDR1 and CDR2: LNHNV, YYDKDF (reference sequence). CDR3 bases: TGTGCCACCAGCAGAACCTCAGCTTTTAATCAGCCCCAGCATTTT. Amino acid sequence: CATSRTSAFNQPQHF.

The chain couples TRBV28 to TRBJ1-1; D is undetermined. The CDR3 extends over 11 amino acids. Germline values: CDR1 MDHEN, CDR2 SYDVKM. Trimming stripped 1 base from V and 5 bases from J, with 2 bases between. The CDR3 nucleotides are TGTGCCAGCAGTTTATTTACTGAAGCTTTCTTT. Translation: CASSLFTEAFF.

This rearrangement joins TRBV7-6 to TRBJ1-3, with TRBD1 as a possible D gene (6 bases). CDR1 is SGHVS, CDR2 FNYEAQ, per germline. The CDR3 is made up of 16 amino acids. V lost 2 bases, J lost 3 bases, and 14 bases lay in between. CDR3 amino acids: CASSLRSGAGGNTIYF. The CDR3 coding sequence is TGTGCCAGCAGCTTAAGGTCGGGGGCGGGTGGAAACACCATATATTTT.

V gene TRBV7-3 combines with J gene TRBJ1-2; weak D call: TRBD1 (5 bases). V was cut by 2 bases and J by 4 bases, with 14 bases left in between. This CDR3 contains 15 residues. Germline CDR1 SGHTA, CDR2 FQGTGA. This CDR3 is CASSLEVRQTYGYTF. CDR3 DNA: TGTGCCAGCAGCTTAGAGGTTCGACAGACCTATGGCTACACCTTC.

The CDR3: CAWTGSDRVNYGYTF. CDR3 bases: TGTGCCTGGACCGGATCCGACAGGGTCAACTATGGCTACACCTTC. This chain joins TRBV30 and TRBJ1-2; 7 bases fit TRBD1. V dropped 4 bases and J dropped 2; count of bases not matched to a gene: 10. The CDR3 runs to 15 residues. Germline V gene lookup returns CDR1 GTSNPN and CDR2 SVGIG (reference sequence).

This chain joins TRBV6-6 and TRBJ2-3; D is possibly TRBD2 (7 bases). Trimming removed 6 bases at V and 2 bases at J, with 9 bases between. The CDR3 sequence is 13 residues long. The germline V gene encodes CDR1 MNHNY and CDR2 SVGAGI (reference sequence). The CDR3 reads CASRGGATDTQYF. In DNA, the CDR3 is TGTGCCAGCAGGGGGGGGGCCACAGATACGCAGTATTTT.

The chain couples TRBV7-3 to TRBJ2-5; perhaps TRBD1 as D (5 bases). V was shortened by 2 bases and J by 1 base, with 17 bases between the two germline ends. Germline V gives CDR1 SGHTA, CDR2 FQGTGA. The CDR3 runs to 17 residues. CDR3 protein: CASSLAKGPRFQETQYF. The CDR3 nucleotides read TGTGCCAGCAGCTTAGCGAAGGGGCCAAGATTCCAAGAGACCCAGTACTTC.

This clone has only one observation. The chain uses TRBV27 and TRBJ1-2; 7 positions match TRBD1. The CDR3 loop spans 15 amino acids. Germline CDR1 is MNHEY and CDR2 is SMNVEV (reference sequence). V lost 2 bases to trimming and J lost 6 bases; unmatched junction nucleotides: 9. CDR3 DNA sequence: TGTGCCAGCAGTTTAGGAGGGGGCGCGTTTAATGGCTACACCTTC. It codes for CASSLGGGAFNGYTF.

The rearrangement links TRBV9 to TRBJ2-2, with D unresolved. The CDR3 runs 14 residues. Germline V gives CDR1 SGDLS, CDR2 YYNGEE. Trimming removed 0 bases from V and 7 bases from J, with 10 bases in between. For the CDR3, the DNA is TGTGCCAGCAGCGTAGGTACCTCTGGCGGGGAGCTGTTTTTT. Translation gives CASSVGTSGGELFF. The variable domain in full, completed from reference TRBV9 and TRBJ2-2, reads DSGVTQTPKHLITATGQRVTLRCSPRSGDLSVYWYQQSLDQGLQFLIQYYNGEERAKGNILERFSAQQFPDLHSELNLSSLELGDSALYFCASSVGTSGGELFFGEGSRLTVL.

This clone was recorded a few times. V usage is TRBV9 and J usage is TRBJ2-7, with 7 bases lining up with TRBD2. CDR3 size: 14 residues. Trimming removed 4 bases from V and 7 bases from J; junction bases left unmatched: 11. The germline gives CDR1 SGDLS, CDR2 YYNGEE. The CDR3 is CASSIDGRQEEQYF. The CDR3 DNA sequence: TGTGCCAGCAGCATTGACGGGAGGCAGGAAGAGCAGTACTTC.

In DNA form, the CDR3 reads TGTGCCAGTGGCTCCGGGACAAGTAGCTATGGCTACACCTTC. This gives the protein CASGSGTSSYGYTF. The J gene is TRBJ1-2, the V gene TRBV19, with D perhaps matching TRBD1 (6 bases). Germline loops: CDR1 LNHDA, CDR2 SQIVND (reference sequence). The CDR3 is 14 residues long. V lost 8 bases and J lost 4, with 17 bases in between.

The chain employs TRBV4-1 and TRBJ2-7, with 10 nucleotides matching TRBD1. The CDR3 has 20 residues. V was pared by 1 base and J by 3 bases, with 18 bases of the junction left unmatched. Germline-derived CDR1 and CDR2 are MGHRA and YSYEKL. The CDR3 loop reads CASSQVIRDRGTARGYEQYF. For the CDR3, the DNA is TGCGCCAGCAGCCAAGTTATCCGGGACAGGGGCACGGCCAGGGGCTACGAGCAGTACTTC.

The gene calls are TRBV5-6 and TRBJ1-2; 7 bases are shared with TRBD1. The CDR3 extends over 15 amino acids. Germline assignment: CDR1 SGHDT and CDR2 YYEEEE. Trimming cost V 5 bases and J 8 bases; bases outside gene matches: 15. CDR3 sequence: CASSFALGQMEGYTF. DNA for the CDR3: TGTGCCAGCAGTTTTGCTTTGGGACAGATGGAGGGCTACACCTTC.